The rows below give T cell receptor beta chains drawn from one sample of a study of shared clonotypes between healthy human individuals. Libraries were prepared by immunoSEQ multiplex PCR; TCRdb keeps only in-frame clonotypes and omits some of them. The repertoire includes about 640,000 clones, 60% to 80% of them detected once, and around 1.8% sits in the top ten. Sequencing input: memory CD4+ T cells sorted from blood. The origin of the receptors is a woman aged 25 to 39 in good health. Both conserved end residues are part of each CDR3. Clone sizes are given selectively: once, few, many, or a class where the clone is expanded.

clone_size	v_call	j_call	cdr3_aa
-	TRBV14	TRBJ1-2	CASSPPDRNYGYTF
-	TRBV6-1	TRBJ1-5	CASSEAGNNQPQHF
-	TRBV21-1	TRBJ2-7	CASSPAGDCSYEQYF
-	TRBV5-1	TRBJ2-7	CASSSATGHSYEQYF
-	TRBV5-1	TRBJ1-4	CASSSDRWSEKLFF
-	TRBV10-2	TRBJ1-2	CASSEAGGWYGYTF
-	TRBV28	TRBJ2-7	CASSRSGTSRYEQYF
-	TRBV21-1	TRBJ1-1	CASSKLKGEEDTEAFF
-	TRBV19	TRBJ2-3	CASRAGRGTDTQYF
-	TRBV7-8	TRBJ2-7	CASSTSGTGRYEQYF
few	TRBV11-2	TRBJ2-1	CASSPSGRGGVEQFF
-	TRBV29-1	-	CSVEVQSYEQYF
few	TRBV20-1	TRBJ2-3	CSGGKDTQYF
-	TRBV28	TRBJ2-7	CASRTETGWYEQYF
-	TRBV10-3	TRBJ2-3	CAITPDGMGTDTQYF
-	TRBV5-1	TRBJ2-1	CASNLDSSYNEQFF
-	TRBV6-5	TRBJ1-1	CASSYLDTEAFF